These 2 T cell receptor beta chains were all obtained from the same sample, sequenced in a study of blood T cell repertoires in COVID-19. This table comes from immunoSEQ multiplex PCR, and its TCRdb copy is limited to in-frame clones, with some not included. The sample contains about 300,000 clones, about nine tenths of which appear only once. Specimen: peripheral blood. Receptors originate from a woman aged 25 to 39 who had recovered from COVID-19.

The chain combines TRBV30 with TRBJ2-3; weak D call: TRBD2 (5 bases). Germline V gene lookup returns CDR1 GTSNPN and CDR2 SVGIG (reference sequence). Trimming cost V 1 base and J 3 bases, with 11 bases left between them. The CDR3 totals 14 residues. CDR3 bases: TGTGCCTGGAGTGCTCGACTAAAAACAGATACGCAGTATTTT. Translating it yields CAWSARLKTDTQYF.

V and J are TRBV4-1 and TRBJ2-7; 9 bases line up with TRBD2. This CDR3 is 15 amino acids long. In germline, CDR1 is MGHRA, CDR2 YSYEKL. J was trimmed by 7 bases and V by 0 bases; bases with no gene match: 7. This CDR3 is CASSQDWLAGREQYF. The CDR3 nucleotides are TGCGCCAGCAGCCAAGATTGGCTAGCGGGGAGAGAGCAGTACTTC.